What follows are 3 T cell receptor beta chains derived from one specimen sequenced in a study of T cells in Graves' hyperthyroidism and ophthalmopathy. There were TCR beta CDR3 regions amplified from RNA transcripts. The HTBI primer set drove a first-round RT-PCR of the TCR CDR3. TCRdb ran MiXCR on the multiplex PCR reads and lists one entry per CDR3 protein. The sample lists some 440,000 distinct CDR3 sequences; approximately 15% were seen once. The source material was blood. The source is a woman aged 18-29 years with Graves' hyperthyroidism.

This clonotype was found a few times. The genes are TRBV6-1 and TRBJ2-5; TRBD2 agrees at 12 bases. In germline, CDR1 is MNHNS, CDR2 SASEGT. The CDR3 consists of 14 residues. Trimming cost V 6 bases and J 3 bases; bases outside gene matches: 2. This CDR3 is CASSSSGGEETQYF. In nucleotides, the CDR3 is TGTGCCAGCAGCTCTAGCGGGGGGGAAGAGACCCAGTACTTC.

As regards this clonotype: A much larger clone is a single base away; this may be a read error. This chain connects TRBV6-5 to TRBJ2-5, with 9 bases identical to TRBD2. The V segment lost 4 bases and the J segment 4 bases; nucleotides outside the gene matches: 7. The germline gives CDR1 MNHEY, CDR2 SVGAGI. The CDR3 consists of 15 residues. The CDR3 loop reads CASSSRLAEPETQYF. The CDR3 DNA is TGTGCCAGCAGTTCCCGACTAGCGGAGCCAGAGACCCAGTACTTC.

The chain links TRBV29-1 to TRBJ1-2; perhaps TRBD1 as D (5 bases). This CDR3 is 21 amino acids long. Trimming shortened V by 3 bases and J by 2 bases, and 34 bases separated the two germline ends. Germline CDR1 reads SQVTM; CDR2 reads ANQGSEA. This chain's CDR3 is CSVDAGTSLPAGNGLNYGYTF. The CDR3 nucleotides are TGCAGCGTTGATGCGGGGACCTCTTTGCCCGCTGGGAATGGCCTAAACTATGGCTACACCTTC.